A selection of T cell receptor beta chains follows, all from one sample in a study of early T cells in non-severe SARS-CoV-2 infection. TCRdb re-analysed the 5' RACE reads in MiXCR, keeping a single row per CDR3 protein. The sample shows about 63,000 distinct CDR3 sequences, 10% to 15% of them seen only once. The material sequenced was whole blood. The receptors shown here come from an adult who was a healthcare worker with PCR-confirmed SARS-CoV-2 infection or an uninfected control (not recorded which). CDR3s include the opening cysteine and the closing phenylalanine or tryptophan. D genes are given only for firm matches. For some rows the clone size is stated as once, few or many, or as a class when expanded; others skip it.

D gene: .
V gene: TRBV2
clone size: many
J gene: TRBJ1-5
CDR3 DNA: TGTGCCAGCAGTGAAAGGGTTTGGAAATCTCATCAGCCCCAGCATTTT
CDR3 protein: CASSERVWKSHQPQHF

D gene: .
V gene: TRBV5-1
clone size: many
J gene: TRBJ2-5
CDR3 DNA: TGCGCCAGCAGCTTCGGGGTTTTAGAGACCCAGTACTTC
CDR3 protein: CASSFGVLETQYF

D gene: .
V gene: TRBV7-9
clone size: many
J gene: TRBJ1-1
CDR3 DNA: TGTGCCAGCAGCGCCACCTCCATGAACACTGAAGCTTTCTTT
CDR3 protein: CASSATSMNTEAFF

D gene: .
V gene: TRBV18
clone size: .
J gene: TRBJ1-2
CDR3 DNA: TGTGCCAGCTCACCCTCCGAATATGGCTACACCTTC
CDR3 protein: CASSPSEYGYTF

D gene: .
V gene: TRBV7-9
clone size: few
J gene: TRBJ2-7
CDR3 DNA: TGTGCCAGCCAACCGGGGGTCGAGCAGTACTTC
CDR3 protein: CASQPGVEQYF

D gene: TRBD1
V gene: TRBV29-1
clone size: .
J gene: TRBJ2-1
CDR3 DNA: TGCAGCGTTGAAGTGACAGGGGGCCCCTTCAATGAGCAGTTCTTC
CDR3 protein: CSVEVTGGPFNEQFF

D gene: .
V gene: TRBV6-5
clone size: many
J gene: TRBJ1-5
CDR3 DNA: TGTGCCAGCAGACCACAGGGTGGCAATCAGCCCCAGCATTTT
CDR3 protein: CASRPQGGNQPQHF

D gene: .
V gene: TRBV7-9
clone size: many
J gene: TRBJ2-3
CDR3 DNA: TGTGCCAGCAGAACCGGGGCCACAGATACGCAGTATTTT
CDR3 protein: CASRTGATDTQYF

D gene: TRBD1
V gene: TRBV6-1
clone size: many
J gene: TRBJ1-4
CDR3 DNA: TGTGCCAGCAGGGCCCCCGGGACAGCTAATGAAAAACTGTTTTTT
CDR3 protein: CASRAPGTANEKLFF

D gene: .
V gene: TRBV7-9
clone size: many
J gene: TRBJ1-1
CDR3 DNA: TGTGCCAGCAGTAGGGGGGACACTGAAGCTTTCTTT
CDR3 protein: CASSRGDTEAFF

D gene: .
V gene: TRBV15
clone size: few
J gene: TRBJ2-1
CDR3 DNA: TGTGCCACCAGCATGGACAGCCCAGAGCAGTTCTTC
CDR3 protein: CATSMDSPEQFF

D gene: .
V gene: TRBV11-2
clone size: few
J gene: TRBJ2-5
CDR3 DNA: TGTGCCAGCAGCTTAGAGCTGCCCGGTGAGACCCAGTACTTC
CDR3 protein: CASSLELPGETQYF

D gene: .
V gene: TRBV7-9
clone size: many
J gene: TRBJ1-2
CDR3 DNA: TGTGCCAGCAGCCCCCGGGACACCTCTAACTATGGCTACACCTTC
CDR3 protein: CASSPRDTSNYGYTF

D gene: .
V gene: TRBV3-1
clone size: many
J gene: TRBJ1-1
CDR3 DNA: TGTGCCAGCAGCCAAGATGGGGGGGCTTTCTTT
CDR3 protein: CASSQDGGAFF

D gene: .
V gene: TRBV3-1
clone size: few
J gene: TRBJ1-2
CDR3 DNA: TGTGCCAGCAGCCAAGGGCCCAGCCCCAGAGCTAACTATGGCTACACCTTC
CDR3 protein: CASSQGPSPRANYGYTF

D gene: TRBD1
V gene: TRBV7-2
clone size: many
J gene: TRBJ1-1
CDR3 DNA: TGTGCCAGCAGCCTGGGACAGTTGAACACTGAAGCTTTCTTT
CDR3 protein: CASSLGQLNTEAFF

D gene: .
V gene: TRBV9
clone size: many
J gene: TRBJ1-6
CDR3 DNA: TGTGCCAGCAGCCCCTGGACCAATTCACCCCTCCACTTT
CDR3 protein: CASSPWTNSPLHF

D gene: .
V gene: TRBV2
clone size: large
J gene: TRBJ2-4
CDR3 DNA: TGTGCCAGCAGTGAAGAGCAAATGGGCAGCCGAAAAAACATTCAGTACTTC
CDR3 protein: CASSEEQMGSRKNIQYF

D gene: .
V gene: TRBV12-3/TRBV12-4
clone size: few
J gene: TRBJ2-3
CDR3 DNA: TGTGCCAGCAGACTGACCGAGGGGCAGTATTTT
CDR3 protein: CASRLTEGQYF

D gene: TRBD1
V gene: TRBV9
clone size: few
J gene: TRBJ1-1
CDR3 DNA: TGTGCCAGCAGCTCATGGGACAGGCGGAACACTGAAGCTTTCTTT
CDR3 protein: CASSSWDRRNTEAFF

D gene: TRBD1
V gene: TRBV7-2
clone size: many
J gene: TRBJ1-1
CDR3 DNA: TGTGCCAGCAGCCTACAGGGGGCGAACACTGAAGCTTTCTTT
CDR3 protein: CASSLQGANTEAFF

D gene: TRBD1
V gene: TRBV27
clone size: many
J gene: TRBJ2-5
CDR3 DNA: TGTGCCAGCAGTTCACGGACAGGGGGCATTAGCGGGCAAGAGACCCAGTACTTC
CDR3 protein: CASSSRTGGISGQETQYF

D gene: .
V gene: TRBV10-3
clone size: many
J gene: TRBJ2-1
CDR3 DNA: TGTGCCATCAGTGAGTCGAGTAGCGTCAATGAGCAGTTCTTC
CDR3 protein: CAISESSSVNEQFF

D gene: .
V gene: TRBV27
clone size: many
J gene: TRBJ1-1
CDR3 DNA: TGTGCCAGCATCATCTCCAGGGGAGGCACTGAAGCTTTCTTT
CDR3 protein: CASIISRGGTEAFF

D gene: .
V gene: TRBV11-1
clone size: .
J gene: TRBJ2-2
CDR3 DNA: TGTGCCAGCAGCTTCGCTAGCAGAAACACCGGGGAGCTGTTTTTT
CDR3 protein: CASSFASRNTGELFF

D gene: .
V gene: TRBV10-3
clone size: few
J gene: TRBJ2-6
CDR3 DNA: TGTGCCACCAGTGGCTCTGGGGCCAACGTCCTGACTTTC
CDR3 protein: CATSGSGANVLTF

D gene: TRBD1
V gene: TRBV2
clone size: many
J gene: TRBJ2-1
CDR3 DNA: TGTGCCAGCAGTGAAGATCCGGGACAGGGAAGGGAGCAGTTCTTC
CDR3 protein: CASSEDPGQGREQFF

D gene: .
V gene: TRBV29-1
clone size: many
J gene: TRBJ1-1
CDR3 DNA: TGCAGCGTTGAGGCCTCCAGGGGCACTGAAGCTTTCTTT
CDR3 protein: CSVEASRGTEAFF

D gene: .
V gene: TRBV4-2
clone size: many
J gene: TRBJ2-3
CDR3 DNA: TGTGCCAGCAGCCAAGATCAGGGAGCTTCCGGGGGCGATACGCAGTATTTT
CDR3 protein: CASSQDQGASGGDTQYF

D gene: .
V gene: TRBV7-7
clone size: few
J gene: TRBJ2-3
CDR3 DNA: TGTGCTAGCAGCTTTAGGGGCACAGATACGCAGTATTTT
CDR3 protein: CASSFRGTDTQYF

D gene: TRBD2
V gene: TRBV3-1
clone size: many
J gene: TRBJ2-7
CDR3 DNA: TGTGCCAGCAGCCAACGGACTAGCCACGAGCAGTACTTC
CDR3 protein: CASSQRTSHEQYF

D gene: .
V gene: TRBV12-3/TRBV12-4
clone size: many
J gene: TRBJ1-2
CDR3 DNA: TGTGCCAGCTATTCCCAGGGCTATGGCTACACCTTC
CDR3 protein: CASYSQGYGYTF

D gene: .
V gene: TRBV7-8
clone size: few
J gene: TRBJ2-3
CDR3 DNA: TGTGCCAGCACCCAGGGACCCGACACAGATACGCAGTATTTT
CDR3 protein: CASTQGPDTDTQYF

D gene: .
V gene: TRBV20-1
clone size: few
J gene: TRBJ2-3
CDR3 DNA: TGCAGTGCTAGAGATCCGGGGCGGGGGCGAACGGATACGCAGTATTTT
CDR3 protein: CSARDPGRGRTDTQYF

D gene: .
V gene: TRBV20-1
clone size: many
J gene: TRBJ2-3
CDR3 DNA: TGCAGTGCTAATCAAAACGCAGATACGCAGTATTTT
CDR3 protein: CSANQNADTQYF

D gene: .
V gene: TRBV29-1
clone size: few
J gene: TRBJ1-4
CDR3 DNA: TGCAGCGCCCGCGTCGGACAGAGGAACGAAAAACTGTTTTTT
CDR3 protein: CSARVGQRNEKLFF

D gene: .
V gene: TRBV5-1
clone size: many
J gene: TRBJ2-5
CDR3 DNA: TGCGCCAGCAGCTTGACCACTGAAAACCAAGAGACCCAGTACTTC
CDR3 protein: CASSLTTENQETQYF

D gene: TRBD1
V gene: TRBV23-1
clone size: many
J gene: TRBJ1-6
CDR3 DNA: TGCGCCAGCAGCACCGGGACAGGGCGTCTTTCACCCCTCCACTTT
CDR3 protein: CASSTGTGRLSPLHF

D gene: .
V gene: TRBV12-3/TRBV12-4
clone size: few
J gene: TRBJ1-3
CDR3 DNA: TGTGCCAGCAGTTTAGTGCCAAGGGGCCGAATTGGAAACACCATATATTTT
CDR3 protein: CASSLVPRGRIGNTIYF

D gene: .
V gene: TRBV5-1
clone size: many
J gene: TRBJ1-2
CDR3 DNA: TGCGCCAGCAGCTTAAACCCTAACTCGGGAGGGGTTGGCTACACCTTC
CDR3 protein: CASSLNPNSGGVGYTF

D gene: TRBD2
V gene: TRBV27
clone size: .
J gene: TRBJ2-7
CDR3 DNA: TGTGCCAGCAGTTTATCCGGACTAGCGGTCTCCTACGAGCAGTACTTC
CDR3 protein: CASSLSGLAVSYEQYF

D gene: TRBD1
V gene: TRBV4-1
clone size: .
J gene: TRBJ1-5
CDR3 DNA: TGCGCCAGCAGCGACAGGGGCGGACAGCCCCAGCATTTT
CDR3 protein: CASSDRGGQPQHF

D gene: TRBD2
V gene: TRBV12-3/TRBV12-4
clone size: many
J gene: TRBJ2-3
CDR3 DNA: TGTGCCAGCAGTGGGACTAGCGGACGCACAGATACGCAGTATTTT
CDR3 protein: CASSGTSGRTDTQYF

D gene: TRBD1
V gene: TRBV5-1
clone size: few
J gene: TRBJ1-4
CDR3 DNA: TGCGCCAGCGGGACAGGGGGTGAAAAACTGTTTTTT
CDR3 protein: CASGTGGEKLFF

D gene: .
V gene: TRBV19
clone size: many
J gene: TRBJ1-6
CDR3 DNA: TGTGCCAGTAGTACGTACCTCCCTGGACTGATTTCTTCACCCCTCCACTTT
CDR3 protein: CASSTYLPGLISSPLHF

D gene: .
V gene: TRBV6-5
clone size: many
J gene: TRBJ1-5
CDR3 DNA: TGTGCCAGCAGCCGTAGGGGGAGCAATCAGCCCCAGCATTTT
CDR3 protein: CASSRRGSNQPQHF

D gene: .
V gene: TRBV5-1
clone size: few
J gene: TRBJ2-5
CDR3 DNA: TGCGCCAGCAGCAAGGAGCAAGAGACCCAGTACTTC
CDR3 protein: CASSKEQETQYF

D gene: TRBD1
V gene: TRBV6-2/TRBV6-3
clone size: many
J gene: TRBJ1-1
CDR3 DNA: TGTGCCAGCAGTTATTCATTTGGACAGGGATTCAACACTGAAGCTTTCTTT
CDR3 protein: CASSYSFGQGFNTEAFF

D gene: .
V gene: TRBV6-2/TRBV6-3
clone size: many
J gene: TRBJ2-7
CDR3 DNA: TGTGCCAGCGGCGGCCTTTTTACTTCCGAGCAGTACTTC
CDR3 protein: CASGGLFTSEQYF

D gene: .
V gene: TRBV2
clone size: .
J gene: TRBJ2-5
CDR3 DNA: TGTGCCAGCAGTGAAAGTTGGGGAGGTTCGGAGACCCAGTACTTC
CDR3 protein: CASSESWGGSETQYF

D gene: .
V gene: TRBV7-6
clone size: few
J gene: TRBJ2-3
CDR3 DNA: TGTGCCAGCAGCTTAAGCCGCGGATACACAGATACGCAGTATTTT
CDR3 protein: CASSLSRGYTDTQYF

D gene: TRBD2
V gene: TRBV20-1
clone size: .
J gene: TRBJ2-1
CDR3 DNA: TGCAGTGCTAGTAGGGGACTAGCGGACAATGAGCAGTTCTTC
CDR3 protein: CSASRGLADNEQFF

D gene: .
V gene: TRBV6-5
clone size: few
J gene: TRBJ2-4
CDR3 DNA: TGTGCCAGCAAGGACGAGGAAAACATTCAGTACTTC
CDR3 protein: CASKDEENIQYF

D gene: .
V gene: TRBV7-9
clone size: many
J gene: TRBJ2-5
CDR3 DNA: TGTGCCAGCAGCTTAATGCTGGGCCAAGAGACCCAGTACTTC
CDR3 protein: CASSLMLGQETQYF

D gene: TRBD2
V gene: TRBV4-2
clone size: many
J gene: TRBJ2-5
CDR3 DNA: TGTGCCAGCAGCCAAGATGGGACTAGCGGGGGGGCCGAGACCCAGTACTTC
CDR3 protein: CASSQDGTSGGAETQYF

D gene: .
V gene: TRBV27
clone size: .
J gene: TRBJ1-2
CDR3 DNA: TGTGCCAGCAGTTTATTCGGGGGGCAACGTGGCTACACCTTC
CDR3 protein: CASSLFGGQRGYTF

D gene: .
V gene: TRBV11-2
clone size: .
J gene: TRBJ2-2
CDR3 DNA: TGTGCCAGCAGTCCGGGGGTCACCGGGGAGCTGTTTTTT
CDR3 protein: CASSPGVTGELFF

D gene: .
V gene: TRBV7-9
clone size: few
J gene: TRBJ1-1
CDR3 DNA: TGTGCCAGCAGTGACTTGAACACTGAAGCTTTCTTT
CDR3 protein: CASSDLNTEAFF

D gene: .
V gene: TRBV6-5
clone size: many
J gene: TRBJ2-7
CDR3 DNA: TGTGCCAGCAGTCGACCGTCGGGGGCCTACGAGCAGTACTTC
CDR3 protein: CASSRPSGAYEQYF

D gene: TRBD2
V gene: TRBV19
clone size: many
J gene: TRBJ2-5
CDR3 DNA: TGTGCCAGTAGTATAGATCGGGTCGCGGGGGGAGAGACCCAGTACTTC
CDR3 protein: CASSIDRVAGGETQYF